A single sample gave rise to the 19 T cell receptor beta chains below, sequenced in a study of identical twins. MiXCR, applied by TCRdb to the 5' RACE reads, yields one record per CDR3 protein. The profile covers 690,000 or so distinct CDR3 sequences, with approximately 6% appearing a single time and 1.5% to 2% taken by the ten largest. The source material was naive T cells sorted from blood. These receptors all stem from a man in his late teens or twenties in good health.

This clonotype was counted only a few times. The chain recombines TRBV20-1 with TRBJ2-1; TRBD1 agrees at 7 bases. V was clipped by 0 bases and J by 3 bases; unmatched bases: 5. The CDR3 extends over 15 amino acids. The V gene's germline CDR1 is DFQATT and CDR2 SNEGSKA (reference sequence). CDR3 sequence: CSARDGTGDYNEQFF. As DNA, the CDR3 is TGCAGTGCTAGAGATGGAACAGGGGACTACAATGAGCAGTTCTTC.

This clonotype occurred many times. The CDR3 region is CASSLVPAEQYF. The CDR3 DNA follows: TGTGCCAGCAGTCTGGTCCCGGCAGAGCAGTACTTC. The V call is TRBV12-3 or TRBV12-4, the J call TRBJ2-7; no definite D call. CDR3 length: 12 residues. The V end was cut by 5 bases, the J end by 7 bases, with 12 bases between.

This clonotype was counted ten times or more. The gene calls are TRBV12-3 or TRBV12-4 and TRBJ2-7; D is unresolved. The length of the CDR3 is 14 residues. Trimming removed 4 bases at V and 0 bases at J, with 10 bases between. The CDR3 spells CASSSTESSYEQYF. CDR3 in DNA: TGTGCCAGCAGTTCAACCGAGAGCTCCTACGAGCAGTACTTC.

This clonotype was picked up many times. V gene TRBV5-1 combines with J gene TRBJ2-3, with D possibly matching TRBD1 (6 bases). CDR1 and CDR2 (germline): SGHRS, YFSETQ. Trimming took off 6 bases at V and 5 bases at J, with 13 bases between the two ends. This CDR3 spans 13 amino acids. CDR3 loop: CASKGVNEDTQYF. CDR3 in DNA: TGCGCCAGCAAGGGGGTAAACGAAGATACGCAGTATTTT.

As to this clonotype: This may be a read error: a much more frequent sequence differs by one nucleotide. The genes are TRBV12-3 or TRBV12-4 and TRBJ2-1, with D unclear. The CDR3 totals 19 residues. The ends were cut back, 5 bases at V and 0 bases at J, with 23 bases in the middle. The CDR3 region has the DNA TGTGCCAGCAGTGTCCCCGGTTGGTCGGTTGATAGCTCCTACAATGAGCAGTTCTTC. This codes for CASSVPGWSVDSSYNEQFF.

This clonotype was seen many times. DNA of the CDR3: TGTGCCAGCAGCGTTAACCCGACTAGCGGAGTGAACACCGGGGAGCTGTTTTTT. This sequence encodes CASSVNPTSGVNTGELFF. This rearrangement joins TRBV7-7 to TRBJ2-2, with TRBD2 matching 9 bases. The germline V gene has CDR1 SSHAT and CDR2 FNYEAQ (reference sequence). The ends lost 5 bases at V and 1 base at J; junction bases unmatched: 11. The CDR3 length is 18 residues.

This clonotype was recorded many times. This chain connects TRBV5-1 to TRBJ2-7; 16 positions match TRBD2. CDR1 SGHRS and CDR2 YFSETQ come from the germline V gene. Unmatched junction bases numbered 3, after V lost 3 bases and J lost 6 bases. This CDR3 spans 15 amino acids. CDR3 nucleotide sequence: TGCGCCAGCAGCTCGGGACTAGCGGGAGGGTTCGAGCAGTACGTC. Residues: CASSSGLAGGFEQYV.

This clonotype was counted only a few times. The chain joins TRBV2 to TRBJ2-5; 7 nucleotides match TRBD1. The CDR3 is made up of 15 amino acids. Germline-derived CDR1 and CDR2 are SNHLY and FYNNEI. The V and J ends lost 1 base and 4 bases, in that order; junction bases with no gene match: 6. CDR3 nucleotide sequence: TGTGCCAGCAGTGAAGGGTCGACAGGGATAGAGACCCAGTACTTC. It specifies CASSEGSTGIETQYF. Variable domain in full (rest from reference TRBV2 and TRBJ2-5): EPEVTQTPSHQVTQMGQEVILRCVPISNHLYFYWYRQILGQKVEFLVSFYNNEISEKSEIFDDQFSVERPDGSNFTLKIRSTKLEDSAMYFCASSEGSTGIETQYFGPGTRLLVL.

This clonotype was observed at least ten times. V is TRBV12-3 or TRBV12-4 and J is TRBJ2-2; tentative D call: TRBD2 (5 bases). The V and J ends lost 2 bases and 1 base respectively, with 8 bases between them. This CDR3 is built from 15 residues. The CDR3 region has the DNA TGTGCCAGCAGTTTATTCGGGAAGAACACCGGGGAGCTGTTTTTT. Its protein product is CASSLFGKNTGELFF.

The genes are TRBV24-1 and TRBJ2-1; the match to TRBD2 covers 9 bases. The CDR3 spans 16 residues. Germline CDR1 and CDR2: KGHDR and SFDVKD. The J segment lost 7 bases and the V segment lost 12 bases, leaving 18 bases of the junction unmatched. The CDR3 here is CAASTSVAGDGNEQFF. CDR3 coding DNA: TGTGCCGCCTCTACCAGTGTAGCGGGAGATGGAAATGAGCAGTTCTTC.

To note about this clonotype: Germline and junction disagree at one end, which may indicate a read error. The J gene is TRBJ2-7, the V gene TRBV2, with D perhaps matching TRBD2 (5 bases). From germline, CDR1 is SNHLY and CDR2 FYNNEI. The CDR3 loop spans 16 amino acids. The CDR3 loop reads CASREVELGSSYEQYF. DNA of the CDR3: TGTGCCAGCAGGGAAGTCGAACTAGGGAGCTCCTACGAGCAGTACTTC.

This clonotype has ten or more counts. The chain combines TRBV12-3 or TRBV12-4 with TRBJ1-2, with 9 bases lining up with TRBD1. The junction had 3 bases not matched to a gene; V was cut back by 9 bases and J by 4 bases. CDR3 length equals 12 residues. The CDR3 DNA reads TGTGCCAGGGACAGGGGAGGCTATGGCTACACCTTC. Translated, it gives CARDRGGYGYTF.

This clonotype was counted once. This is likely a read error, given that the CDR3 carries no conserved phenylalanine or tryptophan at its end. This rearrangement joins TRBV5-1 to TRBJ2-7; possible D gene TRBD1, 7 bases. The germline gives CDR1 SGHRS, CDR2 YFSETQ. The CDR3 sequence is 18 residues long. The V end was cut by 3 bases, the J end by 6 bases, with 28 bases between. The CDR3 region is CASSSLTGSSGRRPEQYL. The DNA of the CDR3 is TGCGCCAGCAGCTCATTGACAGGGTCAAGCGGGCGACGTCCCGAGCAGTACCTC.

This clonotype was detected a few times. The V gene is TRBV12-3 or TRBV12-4, the J gene TRBJ2-1; perhaps TRBD2 as D (5 bases). Trimming pared 3 bases from V and 3 bases from J, leaving 9 bases between. This CDR3 is built from 14 residues. The CDR3 bases are TGTGCCAGCAGTTTTTCCGGACTCTACAATGAGCAGTTCTTC. Translation: CASSFSGLYNEQFF.

This clonotype was seen many times. This chain uses TRBV12-3 or TRBV12-4 with TRBJ2-2, with D perhaps matching TRBD2 (5 bases). The CDR3 is 16 residues long. Deletions cut 7 bases from V and 0 bases from J, with 15 bases between. The CDR3 region is CASTERRISNTGELFF. As DNA, the CDR3 is TGTGCCAGCACGGAGCGGAGAATATCGAACACCGGGGAGCTGTTTTTT.

Ten or more counts support this clonotype. The genes are TRBV20-1 and TRBJ2-3; 11 bases align to TRBD2. Germline V gives CDR1 DFQATT, CDR2 SNEGSKA (reference sequence). CDR3 length: 16 residues. Trimming removed 4 bases from V and 4 bases from J; junction bases left unmatched: 10. CDR3 loop: CSATGGLAVGADTQYF. CDR3 coding DNA: TGCAGTGCTACGGGGGGACTAGCGGTGGGGGCAGATACGCAGTATTTT.

The table lists this clonotype with many counts. The V call is TRBV7-9, the J call TRBJ2-7, with 9 bases identical to TRBD2. The length of the CDR3 is 16 residues. J gave up 4 bases and V 4 bases, and 11 bases lay outside the gene matches. Germline values: CDR1 SEHNR, CDR2 FQNEAQ (reference sequence). The CDR3 region is CASSSGTSRAWYEQYV. In DNA, the CDR3 is TGTGCCAGCAGCTCCGGGACTAGCCGCGCATGGTACGAGCAGTACGTC.

Details on this clonotype: A much more abundant neighbour one base away suggests this may be a read error. The CDR3 end shows no conserved phenylalanine or tryptophan, and so a read error is likely. J is TRBJ2-1 and V is TRBV6-1; D is possibly TRBD1 or TRBD2 (5 bases each). Trimming removed 8 bases at V and 8 bases at J, with 16 bases between. From germline, CDR1 is MNHNS and CDR2 SASEGT. This CDR3 has 13 amino acids. This chain's CDR3 is CASGRDPGHEQFL. Here the CDR3 DNA reads TGTGCCAGCGGCCGGGACCCTGGCCATGAGCAGTTCTTA.

The V and J genes are TRBV27 and TRBJ2-5, with TRBD2 identical over 9 bases. Trimming cost V 5 bases and J 4 bases; bases outside gene matches: 11. This CDR3 contains 16 residues. CDR1 and CDR2 from the germline V gene are MNHEY and SMNVEV (reference sequence). CDR3 coding DNA: TGTGCCAGCAGTCAAGGTTGGCTAGCGGGAAGAGAGACCCAGTACTTC. Translated, it gives CASSQGWLAGRETQYF.